The rows below give T cell receptor beta chains drawn from one sample of a study of blood T cells in healthy people across ages. TCRdb ran MiXCR on the 5' RACE reads and lists one entry per CDR3 protein. The data hold around 820,000 distinct CDR3 sequences, with roughly 25% observed a single time. Another study also made use of these data, one on T cells of mothers and their children.

The specimen was blood. The receptors come from a boy under 18 in good health. CDR3s include the opening cysteine and the closing phenylalanine or tryptophan. The D gene is left open where the match is weak. Clone size is stated in some rows and not others, as once, few, many or a class when expanded.

D gene: .; clone size: few; V gene: TRBV29-1; J gene: TRBJ2-5; CDR3 DNA: TGCAGCGTCCACCTTGGGGCTATCCAAGAGACCCAGTACTTC; CDR3 protein: CSVHLGAIQETQYF
D gene: TRBD1; clone size: once; V gene: TRBV7-2; J gene: TRBJ2-7; CDR3 DNA: TGTGCCAGCAGCAGGGACAGGGACAAGGACGAGCAGTACTTC; CDR3 protein: CASSRDRDKDEQYF
D gene: .; clone size: few; V gene: TRBV30; J gene: TRBJ1-1; CDR3 DNA: TGTGCCTGGAGTGTATACAGCCGGGGAACTGAAGCTTTCTTT; CDR3 protein: CAWSVYSRGTEAFF
D gene: .; clone size: few; V gene: TRBV7-9; J gene: TRBJ2-1; CDR3 DNA: TGTGCCAGCAGCTTAATGAGCGTTGAGCAGTTCTTC; CDR3 protein: CASSLMSVEQFF
D gene: TRBD1; clone size: .; V gene: TRBV7-9; J gene: TRBJ2-5; CDR3 DNA: TGTGCCAGCAGCGCTGCGGGGACAGGGATAGAGACCCAGTACTTC; CDR3 protein: CASSAAGTGIETQYF
D gene: TRBD1; clone size: few; V gene: TRBV6-2/TRBV6-3; J gene: TRBJ2-7; CDR3 DNA: TGTGCCAGCAGTTACGGGGACAGAATGTACGAGCAGTACTTC; CDR3 protein: CASSYGDRMYEQYF
D gene: .; clone size: .; V gene: TRBV27; J gene: TRBJ1-1; CDR3 DNA: TGTGCCAGTCAAAGGAACACTGAAGCTTTCTTT; CDR3 protein: CASQRNTEAFF
D gene: TRBD2; clone size: .; V gene: TRBV7-9; J gene: TRBJ2-7; CDR3 DNA: TGTGCCAGCAGCTTAGCTTTAGCGGGAGACTACGAGCAGTACTTC; CDR3 protein: CASSLALAGDYEQYF
D gene: .; clone size: .; V gene: TRBV7-9; J gene: TRBJ2-3; CDR3 DNA: TGTGCCAGCAGTCCAAAAGACTTCCTAAGCACAGATACGCAGTATTTT; CDR3 protein: CASSPKDFLSTDTQYF
D gene: .; clone size: .; V gene: TRBV21-1; J gene: TRBJ2-7; CDR3 DNA: TGTGCCAGCAGCGACAGGGTAGGGTCCGAGCAGTACTTC; CDR3 protein: CASSDRVGSEQYF
D gene: TRBD1; clone size: .; V gene: TRBV5-1; J gene: TRBJ1-1; CDR3 DNA: TGCGCCAGCAGGGGACAGGCGGTCACTGAAGCTTTCTTT; CDR3 protein: CASRGQAVTEAFF
D gene: .; clone size: .; V gene: TRBV29-1; J gene: TRBJ2-2; CDR3 DNA: TGCAGCGTTGGCCAGAGTCCCGGGGAGCTGTTTTTT; CDR3 protein: CSVGQSPGELFF
D gene: TRBD1; clone size: .; V gene: TRBV29-1; J gene: TRBJ2-5; CDR3 DNA: TGCAGCGCCGTAAGGACAGGTCAAGAGACCCAGTACTTC; CDR3 protein: CSAVRTGQETQYF
D gene: .; clone size: .; V gene: TRBV12-3/TRBV12-4; J gene: TRBJ1-5; CDR3 DNA: TGTGCCAGCAGCCCTGGGGAGGGGGGATATCAGCCCCAGCATTTT; CDR3 protein: CASSPGEGGYQPQHF
D gene: TRBD2; clone size: .; V gene: TRBV4-3; J gene: TRBJ2-3; CDR3 DNA: TGCGCCAGCAGCCGGCTAGCGGACGATACGCAGTATTTT; CDR3 protein: CASSRLADDTQYF
D gene: TRBD2; clone size: .; V gene: TRBV7-2; J gene: TRBJ2-4; CDR3 DNA: TGTGCCAGCAGCCGGACTAGCTATGCCAAAAACATTCAGTACTTC; CDR3 protein: CASSRTSYAKNIQYF
D gene: TRBD1; clone size: few; V gene: TRBV12-3/TRBV12-4; J gene: TRBJ1-3; CDR3 DNA: TGTGCCAGCAGGAATGACAGGGACTCTGGAAACACCATATATTTT; CDR3 protein: CASRNDRDSGNTIYF
D gene: .; clone size: .; V gene: TRBV4-1; J gene: TRBJ1-5; CDR3 DNA: TGCGCCAGCAGCCTCAACTTCGGACAGCCCCAGCATTTT; CDR3 protein: CASSLNFGQPQHF
D gene: .; clone size: few; V gene: TRBV10-3; J gene: TRBJ1-5; CDR3 DNA: TGTGCCATCAGACAGAATAGCAATCAGCCCCAGCATTTT; CDR3 protein: CAIRQNSNQPQHF
D gene: .; clone size: .; V gene: TRBV4-1; J gene: TRBJ2-4; CDR3 DNA: TGCGCCAGCAGCCAAGATTCAGGCGCATGGAACATTCAGTACTTC; CDR3 protein: CASSQDSGAWNIQYF
D gene: .; clone size: .; V gene: TRBV6-6; J gene: TRBJ2-5; CDR3 DNA: TGTGCCAGCAGTTACTCAGCCCGGGACGTGCAAGAGACCCAGTACTTC; CDR3 protein: CASSYSARDVQETQYF
D gene: .; clone size: .; V gene: TRBV20-1; J gene: TRBJ2-3; CDR3 DNA: TGCAGTGCTGGAAAGCGGGTCTCAGATACGCAGTATTTT; CDR3 protein: CSAGKRVSDTQYF
D gene: TRBD2; clone size: few; V gene: TRBV7-9; J gene: TRBJ2-3; CDR3 DNA: TGTGCCAGCAGCTTACTGGGCGGGGGGCAGGCAGATACGCAGTATTTT; CDR3 protein: CASSLLGGGQADTQYF
D gene: .; clone size: .; V gene: TRBV12-3/TRBV12-4; J gene: TRBJ2-1; CDR3 DNA: TGTGCCAGCGGGGTAGCGACGGCCTTCTCCTACAATGAGCAGTTCTTC; CDR3 protein: CASGVATAFSYNEQFF
D gene: .; clone size: .; V gene: TRBV28; J gene: TRBJ2-3; CDR3 DNA: TGTGCCAGCAGTTTCCGGGGGCTAACGGGAGATACGCAGTATTTT; CDR3 protein: CASSFRGLTGDTQYF